These 25 T cell receptor beta chains originate from one sample sequenced in a study of STAT3 mutations in large granular lymphocyte leukemia. The method was immunoSEQ multiplex PCR; TCRdb's version includes in-frame clones alone and lacks a portion of them. Among roughly 5,400 clones, 85% to 95% were seen once, and the ten largest hold 25% to 40%. General study results and limits: At least one immunodominant TCR beta clonotype appeared in every T-cell large granular lymphocyte leukemia patient.

For these TCRs, the target antigens are not known. The specimen was peripheral blood mononuclear cells. All receptors derive from a man aged 55 to 69 with T-cell large granular lymphocyte leukemia. Some clones in this sample may be carry-over from other donors' samples.

This chain joins TRBV20-1 and TRBJ2-3; D not certain. Trimming left V 3 bases short and J 6 bases short, with 4 bases between. Germline V gives CDR1 DFQATT, CDR2 SNEGSKA (reference sequence). The CDR3 consists of 10 residues. The CDR3 DNA reads as TGCAGTGCTAGGCGGGATACGCAGTATTTT. Amino acids: CSARRDTQYF.

This chain connects TRBV27 to TRBJ2-1; possibly TRBD2 for D (7 bases). V was pared by 10 bases and J by 10 bases, with 20 bases between. CDR1 is MNHEY and CDR2 is SMNVEV in the germline V gene (reference sequence). The CDR3 is 13 amino acids. This CDR3 is CAIRGAGSREQFF. For the CDR3, the DNA is TGTGCCATCCGGGGGGCGGGAAGTCGGGAGCAGTTCTTC.

This chain joins TRBV9 and TRBJ2-3, with a tentative D call TRBD2 (5 bases). The CDR3 extends over 14 amino acids. Trimming took 4 bases from V and 0 from J, leaving 9 bases between them. CDR1 SGDLS and CDR2 YYNGEE come from the germline V gene. As DNA, the CDR3 is TGTGCCAGCAGCAGCGGACTTAGCACAGATACGCAGTATTTT. The encoded protein is CASSSGLSTDTQYF.

The chain is built from TRBV27 and TRBJ2-2; unclear D gene. The CDR3 loop spans 13 amino acids. V was cut by 6 bases and J by 2 bases, with 7 bases left in between. Germline CDR1 is MNHEY and CDR2 is SMNVEV (reference sequence). CDR3: CASSGVNTGELFF. The CDR3 DNA sequence: TGTGCCAGCAGCGGAGTAAACACCGGGGAGCTGTTTTTT.

J is TRBJ1-1 and V is TRBV4-1; D is perhaps TRBD1 (5 bases). Germline-derived CDR1 and CDR2 are MGHRA and YSYEKL. Trimming cost V 1 base and J 0 bases, with 6 bases left between them. The CDR3 has 14 amino acids. The CDR3 spells CASSQAGLNTEAFF. The CDR3 coding sequence is TGCGCCAGCAGCCAAGCGGGGCTGAACACTGAAGCTTTCTTT.

The rearrangement uses TRBV28 and TRBJ2-7, with D possibly matching TRBD1 (6 bases). This CDR3 has 12 amino acids. Trimming took off 2 bases at V and 5 bases at J, with 7 bases between the two ends. Germline V lookup: CDR1 MDHEN, CDR2 SYDVKM. The chain's CDR3 is CASSLTGNEQYF. The CDR3 nucleotides read TGTGCCAGCAGTTTAACAGGGAACGAGCAGTACTTC.

This chain uses TRBV7-8 with TRBJ1-1; D ambiguous. CDR3 length equals 15 residues. Germline V lookup: CDR1 SGHVS, CDR2 FQNEAQ. With 2 bases removed from V and 4 bases from J, the gap between germline ends came to 14 bases. CDR3 residues: CASSLLVGWGTEAFF. CDR3 bases: TGTGCCAGCAGCTTATTGGTTGGCTGGGGCACTGAAGCTTTCTTT.

The V and J genes are TRBV5-1 and TRBJ1-2; D remains unclear. The CDR3 is 14 residues long. Per germline, CDR1 SGHRS and CDR2 YFSETQ. The V end lost 4 bases, the J end lost 3 bases, and 13 bases lay between the germline ends. In DNA, the CDR3 is TGCGCCAGCAGCGCAGGTGGGGTAGACTATGGCTACACCTTC. Translated: CASSAGGVDYGYTF.

This chain connects TRBV27 to TRBJ2-7; D might be TRBD1 or TRBD2, each matching 6 bases. The CDR3 is 14 residues long. The V gene's germline CDR1 is MNHEY and CDR2 SMNVEV (reference sequence). The germline V and J ends were trimmed by 3 bases and 4 bases, with 13 bases remaining between them. The CDR3 is CASSFNPGAYEQYF. The CDR3 nucleotides read TGTGCCAGCAGTTTCAACCCGGGGGCTTACGAGCAGTACTTC.

This chain uses TRBV30 with TRBJ1-5; a weak D match, TRBD1 (5 bases). With 1 base removed from V and 6 bases from J, the gap between germline ends came to 13 bases. Germline V gene lookup returns CDR1 GTSNPN and CDR2 SVGIG (reference sequence). The CDR3 is 14 residues long. This CDR3 is CAWSGPGDGQPQHF. CDR3 DNA sequence: TGTGCCTGGAGTGGGCCGGGGGACGGTCAGCCCCAGCATTTT.

The chain uses TRBV5-1 and TRBJ2-7; 9 positions match TRBD1. CDR3 length equals 15 residues. In germline, CDR1 is SGHRS, CDR2 YFSETQ. Losses at the gene ends were 4 bases for V and 5 bases for J; bases not matched to a gene: 10. The CDR3, as DNA: TGCGCCAGCAGCCTCACCGGGACAGGGTATAACGAGCAGTACTTC. Translating it yields CASSLTGTGYNEQYF. Filled out from reference TRBV5-1 and TRBJ2-7, the complete variable domain reads KAGVTQTPRYLIKTRGQQVTLSCSPISGHRSVSWYQQTPGQGLQFLFEYFSETQRNKGNFPGRFSGRQFSNSRSEMNVSTLELGDSALYLCASSLTGTGYNEQYFGPGTRLTVT.

The V gene is TRBV28, the J gene TRBJ1-1; unclear D gene. V was trimmed by 5 bases and J by 5 bases, leaving 12 bases between them. This CDR3 has 13 amino acids. Germline V gives CDR1 MDHEN, CDR2 SYDVKM. CDR3 DNA: TGTGCCAGCAGTCGACCCGGGAGAACTGAAGCTTTCTTT. Protein sequence: CASSRPGRTEAFF. The full variable domain, completed using reference TRBV28 and TRBJ1-1, is DVKVTQSSRYLVKRTGEKVFLECVQDMDHENMFWYRQDPGLGLRLIYFSYDVKMKEKGDIPEGYSVSREKKERFSLILESASTNQTSMYLCASSRPGRTEAFFGQGTRLTVV.

The rearrangement links TRBV18 to TRBJ1-5; weak D call: TRBD1 (6 bases). The V end lost 3 bases, the J end lost 5 bases, and 17 bases lay between the germline ends. The CDR3 covers 16 residues. Germline V CDR1 and CDR2: KGHSH, LQKENI. CDR3 region: CASSPRGGREDQPQHF. Written as DNA, the CDR3 is TGTGCCAGCTCACCCCGGGGGGGCAGGGAGGATCAGCCCCAGCATTTT.

The chain links TRBV7-9 to TRBJ2-3; 9 bases line up with TRBD2. Germline V CDR1 and CDR2: SEHNR, FQNEAQ (reference sequence). The J segment lost 3 bases and the V segment lost 5 bases, leaving 9 bases of the junction unmatched. The CDR3 contains 16 residues. The CDR3 here is CASSRFLAGHTDTQYF. Written as DNA, the CDR3 is TGTGCCAGCAGCCGCTTTCTAGCGGGACATACAGATACGCAGTATTTT.

This chain joins TRBV25-1 and TRBJ2-7; D perhaps matches TRBD1 (6 bases). Trimming stripped 5 bases from V and 0 bases from J, with 17 bases between. The CDR3 is made up of 16 amino acids. Germline CDR1 MGHDK, CDR2 SYGVNS. CDR3 amino acids: CASSSARDTYSYEQYF. CDR3 bases: TGTGCCAGCAGTTCAGCCCGGGACACTTACTCCTACGAGCAGTACTTC.

V is TRBV28 and J is TRBJ2-3; 7 nucleotides align to TRBD1. Germline CDR1 reads MDHEN; CDR2 reads SYDVKM. This CDR3 region has 14 residues. With V trimmed by 6 bases and J by 4 bases, 7 bases remained unmatched. This chain's CDR3 is CASRTGSGPDTQYF. For the CDR3, the DNA is TGTGCCAGCAGGACAGGGTCGGGGCCAGATACGCAGTATTTT.

The V gene is TRBV4-3, the J gene TRBJ2-2; 10 bases agree with TRBD2. Germline loops: CDR1 LGHNA, CDR2 YSLEER. V gave up 1 base and J gave up 6 bases; unmatched junction bases: 8. This CDR3 is 17 amino acids long. In nucleotides, the CDR3 is TGCGCCAGCAGCCAAGGCTGGCTAGCGGGAGATCCCGGGGAGCTGTTTTTT. It specifies CASSQGWLAGDPGELFF.

The chain couples TRBV15 to TRBJ1-2; weak D call: TRBD1 (5 bases). CDR1 and CDR2 (germline): LNHNV, YYDKDF (reference sequence). There are 16 residues in the CDR3. V was cut by 0 bases and J by 3 bases, with 14 bases left in between. The CDR3 bases are TGTGCCACCAGCAGAGAGGTGTGGGGCAACTACTATGGCTACACCTTC. The encoded protein is CATSREVWGNYYGYTF. Drawing the rest from reference TRBV15 and TRBJ1-2, the complete variable domain is DAMVIQNPRYQVTQFGKPVTLSCSQTLNHNVMYWYQQKSSQAPKLLFHYYDKDFNNEADTPDNFQSRRPNTSFCFLDIRSPGLGDTAMYLCATSREVWGNYYGYTFGSGTRLTVV.

The genes are TRBV18 and TRBJ2-1; 8 bases are a match to TRBD2. This CDR3 is built from 16 residues. J was trimmed by 2 bases and V by 4 bases; bases with no gene match: 7. The germline V gene has CDR1 KGHSH and CDR2 LQKENI. The CDR3 spells CASSLDGLATYNEQFF. In DNA form, the CDR3 reads TGTGCCAGCTCACTTGATGGACTAGCTACCTACAATGAGCAGTTCTTC.

V gene TRBV29-1 combines with J gene TRBJ2-7, with 8 bases lining up with TRBD1. The length of the CDR3 is 14 residues. The V gene's germline CDR1 is SQVTM and CDR2 ANQGSEA. V was pared by 4 bases and J by 3 bases, with 8 bases of the junction left unmatched. Written as DNA, the CDR3 is TGCAGCGTTGTATTCCGGGACAGGATCTACGAGCAGTACTTC. This gives the protein CSVVFRDRIYEQYF.

This chain uses TRBV7-7 with TRBJ2-5; TRBD2 might be the D (6 bases). V lost 5 bases, J lost 2 bases, and 21 bases lay in between. Germline assignment: CDR1 SSHAT and CDR2 FNYEAQ (reference sequence). The CDR3 loop spans 17 amino acids. CDR3 nucleotides: TGTGCCAGCAGCCCCGACAGCGGAGGGATAATTCAAGAGACCCAGTACTTC. Encoded protein: CASSPDSGGIIQETQYF.

The V gene is TRBV12-5, the J gene TRBJ2-5; 8 bases agree with TRBD1. Germline V gene lookup returns CDR1 LGHNT and CDR2 FRNRAP. The junction had 6 bases not matched to a gene; V was cut back by 6 bases and J by 6 bases. The CDR3 runs 13 residues. CDR3 in DNA: TGTGCTAGTGGGAACGGACAGGGAAAGACCCAGTACTTC. Amino acids: CASGNGQGKTQYF.

The V call is TRBV7-8, the J call TRBJ1-1; TRBD1 agrees at 8 bases. The germline V gene has CDR1 SGHVS and CDR2 FQNEAQ. The CDR3 spans 15 residues. The ends lost 5 bases at V and 4 bases at J; junction bases unmatched: 9. The DNA for the CDR3 is TGTGCCAGCAGCACCAGGGGGCCAGGTGCCACTGAAGCTTTCTTT. This translates into CASSTRGPGATEAFF.

The chain links TRBV27 to TRBJ2-5, with TRBD1 matching over 10 bases. The CDR3 sequence is 14 residues long. Germline assignment: CDR1 MNHEY and CDR2 SMNVEV (reference sequence). Germline trimming cut 6 bases from V and 5 bases from J; bases unmatched to any gene: 6. The CDR3 region is CASSRQGAQETQYF. The CDR3 DNA reads TGTGCCAGCAGCCGACAGGGGGCACAGGAGACCCAGTACTTC.

This chain links TRBV18 with TRBJ1-5; TRBD1 might be the D (5 bases). The V end was cut by 4 bases, the J end by 0 bases, with 7 bases between. There are 14 residues in the CDR3. Germline V lookup: CDR1 KGHSH, CDR2 LQKENI. CDR3 protein: CASSRDYSNQPQHF. Here the CDR3 DNA reads TGTGCCAGCTCACGGGACTATAGCAATCAGCCCCAGCATTTT. Combining the CDR3 with reference TRBV18 and TRBJ1-5 gives the whole variable domain NAGVMQNPRHLVRRRGQEARLRCSPMKGHSHVYWYRQLPEEGLKFMVYLQKENIIDESGMPKERFSAEFPKEGPSILRIQQVVRGDSAAYFCASSRDYSNQPQHFGDGTRLSIL.